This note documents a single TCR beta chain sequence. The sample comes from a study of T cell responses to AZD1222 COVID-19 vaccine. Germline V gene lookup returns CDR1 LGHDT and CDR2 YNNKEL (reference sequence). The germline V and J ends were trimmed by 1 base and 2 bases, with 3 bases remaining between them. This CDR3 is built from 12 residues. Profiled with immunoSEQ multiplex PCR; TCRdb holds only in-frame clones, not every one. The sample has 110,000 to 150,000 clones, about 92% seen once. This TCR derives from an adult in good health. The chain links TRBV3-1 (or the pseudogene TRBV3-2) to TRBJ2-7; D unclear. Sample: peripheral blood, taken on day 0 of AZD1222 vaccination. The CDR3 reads CASSQGPYEQYF. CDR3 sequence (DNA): TGTGCCAGCAGCCAAGGCCCCTACGAGCAGTACTTC.